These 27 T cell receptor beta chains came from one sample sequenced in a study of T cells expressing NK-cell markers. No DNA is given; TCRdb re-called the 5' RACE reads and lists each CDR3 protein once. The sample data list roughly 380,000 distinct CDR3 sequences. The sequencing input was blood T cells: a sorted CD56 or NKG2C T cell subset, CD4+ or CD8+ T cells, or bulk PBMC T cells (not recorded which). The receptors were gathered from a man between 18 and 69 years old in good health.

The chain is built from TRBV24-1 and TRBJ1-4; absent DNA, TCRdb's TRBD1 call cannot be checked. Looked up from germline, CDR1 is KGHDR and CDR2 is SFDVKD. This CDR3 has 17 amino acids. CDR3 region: CATAWDSVLATNEKLFF.

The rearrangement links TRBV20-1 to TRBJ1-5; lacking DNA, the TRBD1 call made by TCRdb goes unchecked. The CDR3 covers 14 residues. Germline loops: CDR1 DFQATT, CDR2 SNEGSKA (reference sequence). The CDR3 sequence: CSAHPGQGTQPQHF.

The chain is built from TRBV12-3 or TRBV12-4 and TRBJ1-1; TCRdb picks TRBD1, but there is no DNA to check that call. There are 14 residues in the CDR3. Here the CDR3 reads CASSQSQGNTEAFF.

The CDR3 protein is CSARGVSGLRETQYF. This chain connects TRBV20-1 to TRBJ2-5. Germline V CDR1 and CDR2: DFQATT, SNEGSKA (reference sequence). The CDR3 spans 15 residues.

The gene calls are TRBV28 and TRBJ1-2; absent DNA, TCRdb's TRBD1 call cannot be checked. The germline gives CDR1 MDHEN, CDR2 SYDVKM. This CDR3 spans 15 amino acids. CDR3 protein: CASSFVGQGGYGYTF.

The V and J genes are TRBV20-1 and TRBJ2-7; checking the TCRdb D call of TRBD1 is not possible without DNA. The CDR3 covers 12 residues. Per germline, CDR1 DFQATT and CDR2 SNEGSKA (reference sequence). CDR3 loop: CSANKGAYEQYF.

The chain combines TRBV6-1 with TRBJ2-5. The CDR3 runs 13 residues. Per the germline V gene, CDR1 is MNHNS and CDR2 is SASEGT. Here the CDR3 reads CASSVSQQETQYF.

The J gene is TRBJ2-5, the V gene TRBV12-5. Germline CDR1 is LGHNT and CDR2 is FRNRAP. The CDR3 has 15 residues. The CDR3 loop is CASGLKRALGETQYF.

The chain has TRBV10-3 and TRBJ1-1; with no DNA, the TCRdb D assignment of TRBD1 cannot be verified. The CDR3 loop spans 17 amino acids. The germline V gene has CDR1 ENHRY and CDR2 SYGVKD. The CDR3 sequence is CAISEFEDMGGDTEAFF.

The CDR3 sequence is CASGLGGRRSYNEQFF. The chain couples TRBV12-5 to TRBJ2-1; TCRdb outputs TRBD1, but without DNA this stays unchecked. CDR1 and CDR2 (germline): LGHNT, FRNRAP. The CDR3 contains 16 residues.

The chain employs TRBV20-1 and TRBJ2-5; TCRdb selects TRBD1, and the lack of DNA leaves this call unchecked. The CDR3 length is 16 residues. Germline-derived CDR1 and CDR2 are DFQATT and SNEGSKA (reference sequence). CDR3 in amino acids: CSAMRRQGALIETQYF.

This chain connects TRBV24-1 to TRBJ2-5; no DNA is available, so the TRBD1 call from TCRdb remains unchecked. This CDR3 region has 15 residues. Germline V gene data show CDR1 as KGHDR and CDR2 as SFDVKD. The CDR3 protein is CATSEMDRDQETQYF.

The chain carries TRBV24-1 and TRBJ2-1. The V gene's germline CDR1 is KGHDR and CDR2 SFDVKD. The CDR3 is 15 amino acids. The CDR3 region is CATSDPRKFYNEQFF.

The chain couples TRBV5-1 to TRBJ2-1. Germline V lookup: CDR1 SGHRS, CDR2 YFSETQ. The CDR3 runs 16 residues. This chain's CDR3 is CASSYVLRGPYNEQFF.

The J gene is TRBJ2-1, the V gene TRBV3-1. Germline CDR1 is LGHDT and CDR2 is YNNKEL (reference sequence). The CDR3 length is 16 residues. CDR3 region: CASSQVPGTSYNEQFF.

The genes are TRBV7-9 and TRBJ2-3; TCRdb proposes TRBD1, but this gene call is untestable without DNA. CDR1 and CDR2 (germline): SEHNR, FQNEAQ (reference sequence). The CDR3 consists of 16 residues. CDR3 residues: CASSLNRDRATDTQYF.

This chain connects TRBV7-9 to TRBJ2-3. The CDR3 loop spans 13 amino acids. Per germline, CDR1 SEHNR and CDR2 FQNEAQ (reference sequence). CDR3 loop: CASSSTITDTQYF.

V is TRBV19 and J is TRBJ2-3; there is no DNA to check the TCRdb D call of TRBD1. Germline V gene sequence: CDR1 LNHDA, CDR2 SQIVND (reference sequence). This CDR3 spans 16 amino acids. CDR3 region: CASSIDQGSSTDTQYF. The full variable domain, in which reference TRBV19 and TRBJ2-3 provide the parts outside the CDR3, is DGGITQSPKYLFRKEGQNVTLSCEQNLNHDAMYWYRQDPGQGLRLIYYSQIVNDFQKGDIAEGYSVSREKKESFPLTVTSAQKNPTAFYLCASSIDQGSSTDTQYFGPGTRLTVL.

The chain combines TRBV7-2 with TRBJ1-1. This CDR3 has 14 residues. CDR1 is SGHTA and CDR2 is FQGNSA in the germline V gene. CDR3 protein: CASTITRLNTEAFF.

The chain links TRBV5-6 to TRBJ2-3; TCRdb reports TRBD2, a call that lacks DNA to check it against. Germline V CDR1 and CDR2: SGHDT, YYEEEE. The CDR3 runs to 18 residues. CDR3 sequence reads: CASSKTSGGANSGDTQYF.

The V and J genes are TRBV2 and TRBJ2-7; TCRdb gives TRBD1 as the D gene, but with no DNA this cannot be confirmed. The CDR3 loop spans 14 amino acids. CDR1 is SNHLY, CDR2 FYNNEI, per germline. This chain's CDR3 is CASTSRRGQSEQYF.

The CDR3 sequence is CSAREVRRVYNEQFF. The rearrangement uses TRBV20-1 and TRBJ2-1; the TCRdb D gene call, TRBD2, has no DNA to confirm it. The germline V gene encodes CDR1 DFQATT and CDR2 SNEGSKA (reference sequence). This CDR3 is 15 amino acids long.

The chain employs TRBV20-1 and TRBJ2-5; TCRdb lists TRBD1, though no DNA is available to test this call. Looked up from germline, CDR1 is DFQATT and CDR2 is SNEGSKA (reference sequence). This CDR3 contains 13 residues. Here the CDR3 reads CSAHRTGKETQYF.

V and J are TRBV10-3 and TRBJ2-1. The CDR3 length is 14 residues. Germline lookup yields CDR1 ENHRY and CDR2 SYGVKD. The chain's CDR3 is CAIRRDDSYNEQFF.

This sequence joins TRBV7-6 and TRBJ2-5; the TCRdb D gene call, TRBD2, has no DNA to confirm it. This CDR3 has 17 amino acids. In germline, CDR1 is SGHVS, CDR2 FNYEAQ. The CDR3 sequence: CASSPRQAGGGRETQYF.

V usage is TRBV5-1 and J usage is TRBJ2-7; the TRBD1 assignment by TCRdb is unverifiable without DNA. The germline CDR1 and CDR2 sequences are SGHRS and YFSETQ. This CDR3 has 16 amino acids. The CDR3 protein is CASSGSLAGRSYEQYF.

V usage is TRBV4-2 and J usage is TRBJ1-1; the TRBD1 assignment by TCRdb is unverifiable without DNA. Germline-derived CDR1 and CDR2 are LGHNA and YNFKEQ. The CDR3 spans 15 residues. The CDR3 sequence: CASSQRHRGKTEAFF.